This T cell receptor beta chain comes out of a study of identical twins. This clonotype was counted ten times or more. Antigen unknown. CDR1 and CDR2 from the germline V gene are SGHRS and YFSETQ. The CDR3 runs 14 residues. Deletions cut 2 bases from V and 1 base from J, with 7 bases between. One entry per CDR3 protein, called by TCRdb with MiXCR from the 5' RACE reads. Altogether about 240,000 distinct CDR3 sequences are present, 9.5% to 15% being singletons, with the ten largest covering around 4%. General observations from the study: For out-of-frame beta sequences, excess twin sharing was weaker. Models underestimated TCR alpha sharing (out-of-frame) in monozygotic twins. For cord blood, abundant beta clonotypes had fewer insertions, unlike memory repertoires, which showed none.

The same data also contributed to another study, on yellow fever vaccine responses in identical twins.

Sequenced input: memory (CD45RO+) T cells sorted from blood. This chain uses TRBV5-1 with TRBJ1-5; the D gene is possibly TRBD1 (5 bases). This receptor was obtained from a woman in her late teens or twenties in good health. The CDR3 loop reads CASSFGDSNQPQHF. The CDR3 DNA reads as TGCGCCAGCAGCTTCGGGGACAGCAATCAGCCCCAGCATTTT.